This is a list of T cell receptor beta chains from one sample in a study of blood T cell repertoires in COVID-19. Some clones are missing from TCRdb's copy, which holds only in-frame ones; the method was immunoSEQ multiplex PCR. The repertoire holds roughly 100,000 clones, with 84% as singletons. The sample comprised peripheral blood. These receptors were obtained from a human donor in a cohort sampled during active COVID-19. Each CDR3 is given with its conserved first and last residue. The order of the fields is J gene, D gene, clone size, V gene, CDR3 DNA, CDR3 protein. A D gene is named only where the DNA matches it firmly. Size is stated for part of the rows, as once, few or many counts, or as a class when the clone is expanded.

>TRBJ1-2|NA|NA|TRBV7-3
TGTGCCAGCAGCTTAGGCGGCCCGTATGGCTACACCTTC
CASSLGGPYGYTF
>TRBJ2-5|TRBD2|NA|TRBV5-1
TGCGCCAGCAGCTTGGCCAGCGGGGGGGCGGAGACCCAGTACTTC
CASSLASGGAETQYF
>TRBJ1-2|TRBD1|NA|TRBV25-1
TGTGCCAGCGGAGGGGCAGGGGGCAAATTCTATGGCTACACCTTC
CASGGAGGKFYGYTF
>TRBJ1-2|NA|NA|TRBV18
TGTGCCAGCTCACCAGACAGCGGGTATGGCTACACCTTC
CASSPDSGYGYTF
>TRBJ1-2|NA|NA|TRBV25-1
TGTGCCAGCGGGGACATCCGCTTAGGCTACACCTTC
CASGDIRLGYTF
>TRBJ2-1|TRBD2|NA|TRBV2
TGTGCCACCGAGTGGAGCGGGGACGGGAATGAGCAGTTCTTC
CATEWSGDGNEQFF
>TRBJ2-7|TRBD2|NA|TRBV7-8
TGTGCCAGCAGCATAAAAGCGGGGGGGCCTCCCTACGAGCAGTACTTC
CASSIKAGGPPYEQYF
>TRBJ2-7|NA|NA|TRBV12-3/TRBV12-4
TGTGCCAGCAGTTCCAGGGGACGCTACGAGCAGTACTTC
CASSSRGRYEQYF
>TRBJ2-7|TRBD1|NA|TRBV28
TGTGCCAGCACCTCTGGGCAGGGGGCCGTCTACTTC
CASTSGQGAVYF
>TRBJ2-3|TRBD2|NA|TRBV5-1
TGCGCCAGCAGCTTGGGAATGGGGGGGTCCTGGACAGATACGCAGTATTTT
CASSLGMGGSWTDTQYF
>TRBJ2-7|TRBD2|NA|TRBV13
TGTGCCAGCAGCTTAGCTGGGCGGGGGGGCCCGTACGAGCAGTACTTC
CASSLAGRGGPYEQYF
>TRBJ1-6|TRBD1|NA|TRBV5-1
TGCGCCAGCAGCCTGGGACAGGGGTTGTTGTCACCCCTCCACTTT
CASSLGQGLLSPLHF
>TRBJ1-2|TRBD1|NA|TRBV4-1
TGCGCCAGCAGCCAGCGGGGACAGGGGGACTCTGGCTACACCTTC
CASSQRGQGDSGYTF
>TRBJ1-4|NA|NA|TRBV6-2/TRBV6-3
TGTGCCAGCAGTCCCAGCACAGGACGTCGCTCTAATGAAAAACTGTTTTTT
CASSPSTGRRSNEKLFF
>TRBJ1-2|NA|NA|TRBV29-1
TGCAGCGATCGAACGGGGAATACTAACTATGGCTACACCTTC
CSDRTGNTNYGYTF
>TRBJ1-3|TRBD1|NA|TRBV7-9
TGTGCCAGCAGCTTAGCAACAGGGGGAACTGGAAACACCATATATTTT
CASSLATGGTGNTIYF
>TRBJ2-7|NA|NA|TRBV28
TGTGCCAGCAGGGAATTAGGCCCTGGCGGGTCCGAGCAGTACTTC
CASRELGPGGSEQYF
>TRBJ2-1|TRBD2|few|TRBV9
TGTGCCAGCAGCTTTAGACTAGCGGGGGGGCGCCGAGCAGGATATAATGAGCAGTTCTTC
CASSFRLAGGRRAGYNEQFF
>TRBJ1-4|NA|NA|TRBV2
TGTGCCAGCAGTGAAGGGGGGGCTAATGAAAAACTGTTTTTT
CASSEGGANEKLFF
>TRBJ1-6|NA|many|TRBV13
TGTGCCAGCGGACAGCAGAGATTTTATAATTCACCCCTCCACTTT
CASGQQRFYNSPLHF
>TRBJ1-2|TRBD1|once|TRBV28
TGTGCCAGCAGTGGACAGGGGAGGGGTGGCTACACCTTC
CASSGQGRGGYTF
>TRBJ2-1|NA|NA|TRBV5-1
TGCGCCAGCAGCCCGCGGTTTGGCCACAATGAGCAGTTCTTC
CASSPRFGHNEQFF
>TRBJ1-1|NA|NA|TRBV4-3
TGCGCCAGCAGCCAAGTACGGCCGGGGGACACTGAAGCTTTCTTT
CASSQVRPGDTEAFF
>TRBJ2-3|NA|NA|TRBV6-6
TGTGCCAGCAGTTACTCGGGCTCAGATACGCAGTATTTT
CASSYSGSDTQYF
>TRBJ2-5|NA|NA|TRBV5-5
TGTGCCAGCAGGGATTGGACAGCTTCGGAGACCCAGTACTTC
CASRDWTASETQYF
>TRBJ2-7|TRBD2|NA|TRBV3-1/TRBV3-2
TGTGCCAGCAGCCAGCCAAGAGCGAGCGGGGGCGGCGAGCAGTACTTC
CASSQPRASGGGEQYF
>TRBJ1-1|NA|once|TRBV7-8
TGTGCCAGCAGCTTATGGGACTGGGTCCGGCCGTCGAACACTGAAGCTTTCTTT
CASSLWDWVRPSNTEAFF
>TRBJ1-1|NA|NA|TRBV7-9
TGTGCCAGCAGCTCGACAGTGAACACTGAAGCTTTCTTT
CASSSTVNTEAFF
>TRBJ1-1|NA|NA|TRBV19
TGTGCCAGTAAGTTCAGGCCCCAGGACACTGAAGCTTTCTTT
CASKFRPQDTEAFF
>TRBJ1-5|TRBD1|few|TRBV12-3/TRBV12-4
TGTGCCAGCTCGGGACAGTCGAATCAGCCCCAGCATTTT
CASSGQSNQPQHF
>TRBJ1-2|NA|few|TRBV18
TGTGCCAGCTCACCACCGACAGCTGCTAGGACAGGCTACACCTTC
CASSPPTAARTGYTF
>TRBJ2-3|TRBD2|NA|TRBV12-3/TRBV12-4
TGTGCCAGCAGTCCCCGGGACTACCCGCAGTATTTT
CASSPRDYPQYF
>TRBJ2-2|TRBD1|NA|TRBV4-2
TGTGCCAGCAGCCAAGGAGTAGGACAGGGGGCTATCGGGGAGCTGTTTTTT
CASSQGVGQGAIGELFF
>TRBJ1-6|TRBD1|NA|TRBV2
TGTGCCAGCAGTGGAACGGGACAGGGGGTTTCACCCCTCCACTTT
CASSGTGQGVSPLHF
>TRBJ2-5|TRBD2|NA|TRBV5-1
TGCGCCAGCAGCCTGGGGGGAGGGAAAGAGACCCAGTACTTC
CASSLGGGKETQYF
>TRBJ2-5|TRBD2|NA|TRBV7-9
TGTGCCAGCAGAAGCGGGGGGGCCGGAGAGACCCAGTACTTC
CASRSGGAGETQYF
>TRBJ2-2|NA|NA|TRBV2
TGTGCCAGCAGTGGACTTAACACCGGGGAGCTGTTTTTT
CASSGLNTGELFF
>TRBJ1-1|NA|few|TRBV4-2
TGTGCCAGCAGCCAAGATTCAGGCCAAAATTTTGAAGCTTTCTTT
CASSQDSGQNFEAFF
>TRBJ1-1|NA|NA|TRBV7-3
TGTGCCAGCAGCTTAACCCCGCTAACTGAAGCTTTCTTT
CASSLTPLTEAFF
>TRBJ1-2|TRBD1|NA|TRBV6-2/TRBV6-3
TGTGCCAGCAGCGACGGACAGGGGGGGAGCTATGGCTACACCTTC
CASSDGQGGSYGYTF
>TRBJ2-5|NA|NA|TRBV13
TGTGCCAGCAGCTTATTGAGGGGAGGGGGAGAGACCCAGTACTTC
CASSLLRGGGETQYF